The 17 T cell receptor beta chains given below trace back to one sample, sequenced in a study of blood T cell repertoires in COVID-19. Method: immunoSEQ multiplex PCR; TCRdb's copy keeps in-frame clones and lacks some. This sample carries roughly 64,000 clones, around 80% of them seen once, and the ten largest clones take roughly 5.4%. The source material was peripheral blood. These receptors all stem from a human donor in a cohort sampled during active COVID-19.

The chain has TRBV29-1 and TRBJ2-7; D is perhaps TRBD1 (6 bases). The CDR3 consists of 13 residues. Germline loops: CDR1 SQVTM, CDR2 ANQGSEA. V lost 7 bases to trimming and J lost 5 bases, with 18 bases between them. DNA of the CDR3: TGCAGCGCCGAGATGGCACAGGGCAACGAGCAGTACTTC. This encodes CSAEMAQGNEQYF.

This clone was found a few times. The V gene is TRBV2, the J gene TRBJ2-7; D might be TRBD1 (5 bases). V was shortened by 5 bases and J by 0 bases, with 8 bases between the two germline ends. The CDR3 extends over 13 amino acids. CDR1 and CDR2 (germline): SNHLY, FYNNEI. CDR3 loop: CASSPDSSYEQYF. CDR3 in DNA: TGTGCCAGCAGTCCCGACAGCTCCTACGAGCAGTACTTC.

This chain uses TRBV29-1 with TRBJ2-1; no firm D call. The V gene's germline CDR1 is SQVTM and CDR2 ANQGSEA. The CDR3 length is 12 residues. With 4 bases removed from V and 0 bases from J, the gap between germline ends came to 4 bases. This CDR3 is CSVASSYNEQFF. DNA of the CDR3: TGCAGCGTTGCCAGCTCCTACAATGAGCAGTTCTTC.

The sample holds a few counts of this clone. The chain joins TRBV19 to TRBJ2-1, with D perhaps TRBD2 (5 bases). V lost 7 bases, J lost 4 bases, and 20 bases lay in between. Germline-derived CDR1 and CDR2 are LNHDA and SQIVND (reference sequence). The CDR3 is 16 residues long. The CDR3 region is CASTDPRGSTYNEQFF. The DNA for the CDR3 is TGTGCCAGTACCGACCCTCGGGGATCGACGTACAATGAGCAGTTCTTC. Complete variable domain (other parts from reference TRBV19 and TRBJ2-1): DGGITQSPKYLFRKEGQNVTLSCEQNLNHDAMYWYRQDPGQGLRLIYYSQIVNDFQKGDIAEGYSVSREKKESFPLTVTSAQKNPTAFYLCASTDPRGSTYNEQFFGPGTRLTVL.

The J gene is TRBJ2-2, the V gene TRBV7-6; 10 bases agree with TRBD2. With 5 bases clipped from V and 5 bases from J, the junction kept 14 bases outside the gene matches. The CDR3 length is 18 residues. Germline V gene sequence: CDR1 SGHVS, CDR2 FNYEAQ. The CDR3 sequence: CASSGGALTSGLTGELFF. CDR3 DNA: TGTGCCAGCAGCGGTGGGGCCCTGACTAGCGGGTTAACCGGGGAGCTGTTTTTT.

The chain couples TRBV25-1 to TRBJ1-1; D is unresolved. Germline loops: CDR1 MGHDK, CDR2 SYGVNS. The length of the CDR3 is 12 residues. Trimming removed 3 bases at V and 6 bases at J, with 8 bases between. The CDR3 spells CASSDLSAEAFF. CDR3 coding DNA: TGTGCCAGCAGTGACCTTTCTGCTGAAGCTTTCTTT.

The chain combines TRBV30 with TRBJ2-2, with 7 bases identical to TRBD1. The CDR3 is 15 amino acids. After removal of 3 bases from V and 4 bases from J, the junction contained 8 bases not matched to a gene. Germline CDR1 reads GTSNPN; CDR2 reads SVGIG (reference sequence). CDR3 DNA sequence: TGTGCCTGGAGCAGGGGGTCGGTTGGCACCGGGGAGCTGTTTTTT. Protein sequence: CAWSRGSVGTGELFF.

This chain joins TRBV4-1 and TRBJ1-5; 7 bases are a match to TRBD1. The V segment lost 0 bases and the J segment 7 bases; nucleotides outside the gene matches: 0. Germline assignment: CDR1 MGHRA and CDR2 YSYEKL. The CDR3 runs 13 residues. CDR3 residues: CASSQDRGQPQHF. The CDR3 region has the DNA TGCGCCAGCAGCCAAGACAGGGGGCAGCCCCAGCATTTT.

This clone was recorded once. The chain recombines TRBV30 with TRBJ1-1; 9 bases match TRBD1. CDR3 length: 15 residues. Trimming removed 3 bases from V and 3 bases from J; junction bases left unmatched: 8. Germline CDR1 GTSNPN, CDR2 SVGIG (reference sequence). This CDR3 is CAWSAGTGWDTEAFF. CDR3 nucleotides: TGTGCCTGGAGCGCCGGGACAGGGTGGGACACTGAAGCTTTCTTT.

This chain connects TRBV20-1 to TRBJ2-5; no definite D call. This CDR3 has 14 amino acids. Germline-derived CDR1 and CDR2 are DFQATT and SNEGSKA (reference sequence). V gave up 3 bases and J gave up 7 bases, with 18 bases separating them. The CDR3 reads CSASGVTWAGTQYF. In DNA, the CDR3 is TGCAGTGCTAGTGGGGTTACCTGGGCTGGGACCCAGTACTTC.

V usage is TRBV30 and J usage is TRBJ2-7; no clear D. The CDR3 extends over 13 amino acids. Trimming pared 0 bases from V and 1 base from J, leaving 7 bases between. CDR1 and CDR2 (germline): GTSNPN, SVGIG (reference sequence). The CDR3 coding sequence is TGTGCCTGGAGTGTAGACATGTCCTACGAGCAGTACTTC. Translating gives CAWSVDMSYEQYF.

J is TRBJ2-1 and V is TRBV3-1 (or the pseudogene TRBV3-2); 11 bases line up with TRBD2. Looked up from germline, CDR1 is LGHDT and CDR2 is YNNKEL (reference sequence). V lost 4 bases, J lost 7 bases, and 0 bases stayed unmatched. There are 13 residues in the CDR3. The CDR3 sequence is CASSRTSGNEQFF. For the CDR3, the DNA is TGTGCCAGCAGCCGGACTAGCGGGAATGAGCAGTTCTTC.

The rearrangement joins TRBV10-3 to TRBJ2-1; 15 bases match TRBD2. The V segment lost 11 bases and the J segment 0 bases; nucleotides outside the gene matches: 11. CDR1 and CDR2 from the germline V gene are ENHRY and SYGVKD. This CDR3 has 18 amino acids. The CDR3 sequence is CAVTGTSGGLSSYNEQFF. As DNA, the CDR3 is TGTGCCGTCACCGGGACTAGCGGGGGGCTTAGCTCCTACAATGAGCAGTTCTTC.

In this sample, this clone turned up a few times. CDR3 nucleotide sequence: TGTGCCAGCAGCCCCACAGGAACGCGCACAGATACGCAGTATTTT. Its protein is CASSPTGTRTDTQYF. The V and J genes are TRBV5-4 and TRBJ2-3, with D maybe TRBD1 (5 bases). The CDR3 consists of 15 residues. V lost 4 bases and J lost 1, with 13 bases in between. Germline CDR1 is SGHNT and CDR2 is YYREEE (reference sequence). Drawing the rest from reference TRBV5-4 and TRBJ2-3, the complete variable domain is ETGVTQSPTHLIKTRGQQVTLRCSSQSGHNTVSWYQQALGQGPQFIFQYYREEENGRGNFPPRFSGLQFPNYSSELNVNALELDDSALYLCASSPTGTRTDTQYFGPGTRLTVL.

The chain employs TRBV28 and TRBJ1-4; perhaps TRBD1 as D (6 bases). V lost 1 base, J lost 0 bases, and 9 bases lay in between. CDR1 and CDR2 (germline): MDHEN, SYDVKM. The CDR3 is 16 residues long. The CDR3 sequence is CASSLYRASTNEKLFF. For the CDR3, the DNA is TGTGCCAGCAGTTTATACAGGGCGTCAACTAATGAAAAACTGTTTTTT.

V usage is TRBV3-1 (or the pseudogene TRBV3-2) and J usage is TRBJ2-5; the match to TRBD2 covers 8 bases. The CDR3 loop spans 15 amino acids. CDR1 is LGHDT, CDR2 YNNKEL, per germline (reference sequence). Trimming cost V 4 bases and J 4 bases; bases outside gene matches: 8. Here the CDR3 DNA reads TGTGCCAGCAGCCTAGCGGGGAGCCTCCTAGAGACCCAGTACTTC. This codes for CASSLAGSLLETQYF.

The chain has TRBV6-5 and TRBJ1-1; the match to TRBD1 covers 7 bases. After removal of 6 bases from V and 0 bases from J, the junction contained 1 base not matched to a gene. The CDR3 loop spans 13 amino acids. CDR1 MNHEY and CDR2 SVGAGI come from the germline V gene. Written as DNA, the CDR3 is TGTGCCAGCAGACAGGGGTTGAACACTGAAGCTTTCTTT. This gives the protein CASRQGLNTEAFF.